The rows below give T cell receptor beta chains drawn from one sample of a study of T-cell memory formation after mild COVID-19. MiXCR, applied by TCRdb to the 5' RACE reads, yields one record per CDR3 protein. The profile shows about 240,000 distinct CDR3 sequences, more than 8% of them singletons. The sample taken for sequencing was PBMCs or a T cell subset sorted from them (not recorded which). The receptors derive from a man aged 18-30 years who had mild COVID-19 (a few samples of this study predate the infection). Cell type and time point are not known. Both conserved end residues are part of each CDR3. Fields, in order: D gene, V gene, clone size, J gene, CDR3 protein, CDR3 DNA. The D gene is left open where the match is weak. Clone size is not always given. Where it is, it says once, few, many or a class for expanded clones.

NA	TRBV5-1	NA	TRBJ2-1	CASKGTAVEQFF	TGCGCCAGCAAGGGGACCGCAGTTGAGCAGTTCTTC
TRBD2	TRBV12-3/TRBV12-4	many	TRBJ2-5	CASSASGFQETQYF	TGTGCCAGCAGTGCTAGCGGGTTCCAAGAGACCCAGTACTTC
NA	TRBV5-6	many	TRBJ2-5	CASSPMAMETQYF	TGTGCCAGCAGCCCGATGGCCATGGAGACCCAGTACTTC
NA	TRBV4-2	many	TRBJ1-2	CASSRGDGGTRVNYYGYTF	TGTGCCAGCAGCCGCGGGGACGGAGGTACTCGAGTTAATTACTATGGCTACACCTTC
NA	TRBV12-3/TRBV12-4	few	TRBJ1-2	CASFGLRDGYTF	TGTGCCAGTTTCGGCCTACGGGATGGCTACACCTTC
NA	TRBV5-1	many	TRBJ2-3	CASSTGTYTDTQYF	TGCGCCAGCAGCACGGGGACCTACACAGATACGCAGTATTTT
TRBD1	TRBV18	few	TRBJ1-5	CASSPPLGQGYSNQPQHF	TGTGCCAGCTCACCCCCGCTGGGACAGGGTTATAGCAATCAGCCCCAGCATTTT
TRBD1	TRBV4-3	few	TRBJ2-3	CASRSGTGGRDTQYF	TGCGCCAGCAGGTCCGGGACAGGGGGCCGAGATACGCAGTATTTT
TRBD2	TRBV9	few	TRBJ2-3	CASSPRLAGRDTQYF	TGTGCCAGCAGCCCCCGACTAGCGGGGAGGGATACGCAGTATTTT
NA	TRBV10-3	few	TRBJ2-5	CAISDDGTRGIVETQYF	TGTGCCATCAGTGATGATGGGACACGGGGAATAGTTGAGACCCAGTACTTC
TRBD2	TRBV7-2	NA	TRBJ2-5	CASSRPAGGQETQYF	TGTGCCAGCAGCCGTCCTGCGGGGGGACAAGAGACCCAGTACTTC
TRBD1	TRBV19	few	TRBJ2-1	CASSIDSTGTEQFF	TGTGCCAGTAGTATAGATTCGACAGGGACTGAGCAGTTCTTC
NA	TRBV7-9	few	TRBJ2-3	CASSPSRQGPATDTQYF	TGTGCCAGCAGCCCCTCGCGGCAGGGGCCCGCCACAGATACGCAGTATTTT
NA	TRBV20-1	few	TRBJ2-5	CSADPGGAGETQYF	TGCAGTGCTGACCCCGGAGGGGCGGGAGAGACCCAGTACTTC
TRBD2	TRBV5-4	NA	TRBJ2-5	CASSFIGLAGEETQYF	TGTGCCAGCAGCTTCATAGGACTAGCGGGGGAAGAGACCCAGTACTTC
NA	TRBV7-2	few	TRBJ2-1	CASSEFRGYNEQFF	TGTGCCAGCAGCGAATTTCGGGGTTACAATGAGCAGTTCTTC
NA	TRBV7-6	NA	TRBJ1-3	CASSLGNPSGNTIYF	TGTGCCAGCAGCTTAGGAAACCCCTCTGGAAACACCATATATTTT
NA	TRBV5-1	many	TRBJ2-3	CASSPNFSTDTQYF	TGCGCCAGCAGCCCCAACTTCAGCACAGATACGCAGTATTTT
NA	TRBV12-3/TRBV12-4	NA	TRBJ2-2	CASSLTQGGAGELFF	TGTGCCAGCAGTTTAACACAGGGTGGTGCCGGGGAGCTGTTTTTT
TRBD1	TRBV5-1	few	TRBJ2-6	CASSYDRGAILNSGANVLTF	TGCGCCAGCAGCTACGACAGGGGGGCAATACTTAATTCTGGGGCCAACGTCCTGACTTTC
NA	TRBV27	NA	TRBJ2-7	CASSFWGNEQYF	TGTGCCAGCAGTTTTTGGGGGAACGAGCAGTACTTC
TRBD2	TRBV20-1	NA	TRBJ2-2	CSASGGANTGELFF	TGCAGTGCGAGCGGGGGGGCGAACACCGGGGAGCTGTTTTTT
NA	TRBV7-2	many	TRBJ1-5	CASSLALGGQPQHF	TGTGCCAGCAGCTTAGCTCTGGGCGGTCAGCCCCAGCATTTT
TRBD2	TRBV5-6	many	TRBJ2-2	CASSLLAGGRTGELFF	TGTGCCAGCAGCTTACTAGCGGGGGGAAGAACCGGGGAGCTGTTTTTT
TRBD2	TRBV3-1	few	TRBJ2-7	CASSPGEGYEQYF	TGTGCCAGCAGCCCCGGGGAGGGTTACGAGCAGTACTTC
TRBD2	TRBV5-1	few	TRBJ2-1	CASSLQPGGSGEQFF	TGCGCCAGCAGTTTACAACCGGGGGGAAGCGGTGAGCAGTTCTTC
NA	TRBV18	few	TRBJ2-7	CASSLTASYEQYF	TGTGCCAGCTCACTGACCGCCTCCTACGAGCAGTACTTC
TRBD2	TRBV6-5	NA	TRBJ2-1	CASSYPRVAGGLDEQFF	TGTGCCAGCAGTTACCCCCGAGTAGCGGGGGGTCTAGATGAGCAGTTCTTC
TRBD1	TRBV5-1	few	TRBJ1-1	CASSFTGDTEAFF	TGCGCCAGCAGCTTCACAGGGGACACTGAAGCTTTCTTT
NA	TRBV15	NA	TRBJ1-2	CATSRAAGAMYGYTF	TGTGCCACCAGCAGAGCGGCAGGGGCGATGTATGGCTACACCTTC
TRBD2	TRBV10-3	few	TRBJ2-3	CAISPAGVRSTDTQYF	TGTGCCATCTCCCCGGCGGGGGTCAGAAGCACAGATACGCAGTATTTT
NA	TRBV7-7	NA	TRBJ2-1	CASSPSPPDEQFF	TGTGCTAGCAGCCCAAGCCCCCCGGATGAGCAGTTCTTC
NA	TRBV7-2	NA	TRBJ2-1	CASRSTLGREQFF	TGTGCCAGCAGATCGACCCTAGGTCGCGAGCAGTTCTTC
NA	TRBV7-3	many	TRBJ1-6	CASSLYKDSPLHF	TGTGCCAGCAGCTTATATAAAGATTCACCCCTCCACTTT
NA	TRBV7-3	many	TRBJ2-1	CASSSRQGRINEQFF	TGTGCCAGCAGCTCCCGGCAGGGCAGAATCAATGAGCAGTTCTTC
NA	TRBV5-5	few	TRBJ2-7	CASSPRLDSYEQYF	TGTGCCAGCAGCCCGAGACTAGACTCCTACGAGCAGTACTTC
NA	TRBV11-1	few	TRBJ2-1	CASSSRGGGEQFF	TGTGCCAGCAGCTCCCGAGGGGGGGGTGAGCAGTTCTTC
NA	TRBV10-3	few	TRBJ1-5	CAISESRGNQPQHF	TGTGCCATCAGTGAGTCTAGGGGGAACCAGCCCCAGCATTTT
NA	TRBV19	few	TRBJ1-1	CASSIGAGEAFF	TGTGCCAGTAGTATAGGGGCCGGTGAAGCTTTCTTT
TRBD1	TRBV6-1	few	TRBJ1-2	CASILDRDYGYTF	TGTGCCAGCATCCTGGACAGGGACTATGGCTACACCTTC
NA	TRBV29-1	many	TRBJ2-5	CSGNSKETQYF	TGCAGCGGGAATTCGAAAGAGACCCAGTACTTC